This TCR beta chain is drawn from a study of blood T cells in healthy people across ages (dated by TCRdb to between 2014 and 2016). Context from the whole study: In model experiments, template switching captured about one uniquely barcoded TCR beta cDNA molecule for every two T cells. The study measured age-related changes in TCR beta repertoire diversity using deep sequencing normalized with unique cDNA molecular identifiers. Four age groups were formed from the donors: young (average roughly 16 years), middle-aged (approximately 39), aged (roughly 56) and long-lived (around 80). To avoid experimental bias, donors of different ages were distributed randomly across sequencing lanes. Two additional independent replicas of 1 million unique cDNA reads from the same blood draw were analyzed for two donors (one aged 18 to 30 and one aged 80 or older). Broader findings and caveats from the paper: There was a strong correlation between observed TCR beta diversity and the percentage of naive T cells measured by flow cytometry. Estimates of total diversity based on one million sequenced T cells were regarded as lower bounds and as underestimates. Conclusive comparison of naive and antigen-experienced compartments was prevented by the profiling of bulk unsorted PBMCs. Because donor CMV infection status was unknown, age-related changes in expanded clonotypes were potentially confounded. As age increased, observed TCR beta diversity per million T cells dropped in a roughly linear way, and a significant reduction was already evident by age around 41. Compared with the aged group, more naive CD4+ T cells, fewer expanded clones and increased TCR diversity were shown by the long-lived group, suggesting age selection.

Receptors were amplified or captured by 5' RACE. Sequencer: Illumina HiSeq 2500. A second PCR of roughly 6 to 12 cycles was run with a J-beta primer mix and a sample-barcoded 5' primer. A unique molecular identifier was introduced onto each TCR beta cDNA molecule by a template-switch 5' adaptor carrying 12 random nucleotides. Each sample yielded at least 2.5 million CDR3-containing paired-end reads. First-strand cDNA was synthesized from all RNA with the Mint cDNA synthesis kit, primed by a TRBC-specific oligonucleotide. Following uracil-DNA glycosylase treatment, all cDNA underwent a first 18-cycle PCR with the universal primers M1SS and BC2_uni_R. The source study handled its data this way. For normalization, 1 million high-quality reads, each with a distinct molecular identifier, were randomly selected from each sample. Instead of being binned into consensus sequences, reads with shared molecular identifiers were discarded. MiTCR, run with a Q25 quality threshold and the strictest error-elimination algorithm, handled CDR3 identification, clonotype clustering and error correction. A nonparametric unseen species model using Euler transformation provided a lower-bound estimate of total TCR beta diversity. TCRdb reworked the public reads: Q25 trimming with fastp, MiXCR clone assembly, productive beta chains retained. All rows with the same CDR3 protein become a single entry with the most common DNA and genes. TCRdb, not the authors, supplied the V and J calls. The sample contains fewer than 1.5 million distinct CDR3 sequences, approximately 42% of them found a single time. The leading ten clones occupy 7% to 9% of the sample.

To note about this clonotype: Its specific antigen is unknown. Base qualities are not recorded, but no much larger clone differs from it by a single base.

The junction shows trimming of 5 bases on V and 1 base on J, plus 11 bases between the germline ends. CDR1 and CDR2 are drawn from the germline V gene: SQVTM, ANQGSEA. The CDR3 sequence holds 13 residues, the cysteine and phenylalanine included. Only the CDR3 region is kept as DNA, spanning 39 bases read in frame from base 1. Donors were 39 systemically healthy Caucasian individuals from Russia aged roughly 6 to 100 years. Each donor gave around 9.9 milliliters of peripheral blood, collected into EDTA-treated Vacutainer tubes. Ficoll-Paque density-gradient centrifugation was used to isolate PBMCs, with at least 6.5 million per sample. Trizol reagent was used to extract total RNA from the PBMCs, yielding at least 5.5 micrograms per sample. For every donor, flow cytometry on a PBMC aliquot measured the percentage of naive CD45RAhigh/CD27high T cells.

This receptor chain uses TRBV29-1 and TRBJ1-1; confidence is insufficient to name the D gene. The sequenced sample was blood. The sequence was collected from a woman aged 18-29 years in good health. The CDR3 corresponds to CSVHSRKNTEAFF. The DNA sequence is TGCAGCGTTCATTCACGGAAGAACACTGAAGCTTTCTTT.